This paragraph reports one TCR beta chain. This clonotype turned up a few times. What antigen it recognizes has not been identified. No per-base quality is available; no much larger clone lies one base away. The library relied on 5' RACE. Sequenced on an Illumina HiSeq 2500. A second PCR of roughly 7 to 11 cycles was performed with a sample-barcoded 5' primer and a J-beta primer mix. A unique molecular identifier was introduced onto each TCR beta cDNA molecule by a template-switch 5' adaptor carrying 12 random nucleotides. Each sample yielded at least 3 million CDR3-containing paired-end reads. First-strand cDNA synthesis was performed from all RNA using the Mint cDNA synthesis kit, with priming by a TRBC-specific oligonucleotide. After uracil-DNA glycosylase treatment, a first 18-cycle PCR used universal primers M1SS and BC2_uni_R on all cDNA. For the original study's pipeline: For normalization, 1 million high-quality reads were randomly selected from each sample, with every read carrying a distinct molecular identifier. Instead of being binned into consensus sequences, reads with shared molecular identifiers were discarded. CDR3 identification, clonotype clustering and error correction used MiTCR with a Q25 quality threshold and the strictest error-elimination algorithm. A nonparametric unseen species model with Euler transformation was used to estimate a lower bound on total TCR beta diversity. TCRdb cleaned the public reads at Q25 with fastp, built clones with MiXCR and kept in-frame beta chains. Each entry merges the rows of one CDR3 protein and shows their most common DNA and genes. TCRdb assigned the V and J calls; the authors' analysis was not used. In this sample the table shows roughly 1,800,000 distinct CDR3 sequences, 40% to 55% of which occur a single time. The ten largest clones represent 2.1% of the sample.

These data are taken from a study of blood T cells in healthy people across ages (dated by TCRdb to the mid-2010s). A note on the overall study: In model experiments, template switching captured roughly one uniquely barcoded TCR beta cDNA molecule for every two T cells. To track age-related changes in TCR beta repertoire diversity, the study relied on deep sequencing normalized with unique cDNA molecular identifiers. Using the same blood draw, the study looked at two additional independent replicas of 1 million unique cDNA reads for two donors, one aged 18 to 29 and the other aged 80 or older. The donors were divided into four age groups: young (average approximately 16 years), middle-aged (over 35), aged (approximately 62) and long-lived (roughly 88). To avoid experimental bias, donors of different ages were randomly spread across the sequencing lanes.

Donors were 30 to 45 systemically healthy Caucasian individuals from Russia aged 6 to 90 years. About 9.6 milliliters of peripheral blood were collected from each donor into EDTA-treated Vacutainer tubes. Ficoll-Paque density-gradient centrifugation was used to isolate PBMCs, with at least 7 million per sample. Trizol reagent was used to extract total RNA from the PBMCs, yielding at least 5.5 micrograms per sample. For every donor, flow cytometry on a PBMC aliquot measured the percentage of naive CD45RAhigh/CD27high T cells. Overall study results and their limits: Donor CMV infection status was unknown, potentially confounding age-related changes in expanded clonotypes. There was a strong correlation between observed TCR beta diversity and the percentage of naive T cells measured by flow cytometry. Estimates of total diversity from one million sequenced T cells were regarded as lower bounds and underestimates. Observed TCR beta diversity per million T cells fell roughly linearly with age, and a significant reduction was already apparent by age about 43. Compared with the aged group, the long-lived group had more naive CD4+ T cells, fewer expanded clones and increased TCR diversity, a pattern suggesting age selection. Because profiling used bulk unsorted PBMCs, naive and antigen-experienced compartments could not be compared conclusively.

This TCR came from a woman aged 40 to 50 in good health. The sequenced sample consisted of blood.

CDR3 protein: CAISFGGDEQYF. Here is the DNA: TGTGCCATCAGTTTCGGGGGGGACGAGCAGTACTTC. The rearranged segments are TRBV10-3 and TRBJ2-7; TRBD2 aligns with 8 central bases. The CDR3 holds 12 amino acids from the cysteine to the phenylalanine. Here the CDR3 DNA is all that survives: 36 bases in frame from base 1. CDR1 and CDR2 are read off the germline V gene as ENHRY and SYGVKD. Germline trimming: 5 bases from V, 5 bases from J; junction bases outside gene matches: 2.